A single sample is the source of the 25 T cell receptor beta chains below, sequenced in a study of OX40 agonist ivuxolimab in advanced cancers. TCRdb keeps only in-frame clones here, not all; method: immunoSEQ multiplex PCR. Of about 18,000 clones listed, 55% to 80% are singletons. This specimen was CD4+ or CD8+ T cells sorted from blood, taken in a trial of the OX40 agonist ivuxolimab. These receptor sequences come from an adult with an advanced solid tumor such as melanoma, head and neck, liver or kidney cancer.

The chain carries TRBV9 and TRBJ2-7; tentative D call: TRBD2 (6 bases). The ends were cut back, 3 bases at V and 3 bases at J, with 10 bases in the middle. This CDR3 contains 13 residues. Germline CDR1 SGDLS, CDR2 YYNGEE. The CDR3 nucleotides read TGTGCCAGCAGCGGCGGGACTTACTACGAGCAGTACTTC. It is translated as CASSGGTYYEQYF.

This clone occurred once. The J gene is TRBJ2-1, the V gene TRBV7-3; 10 positions match TRBD2. V was pared by 1 base and J by 4 bases, with 4 bases of the junction left unmatched. Germline-derived CDR1 and CDR2 are SGHTA and FQGTGA. The CDR3 contains 16 residues. In DNA, the CDR3 is TGTGCCAGCAGCTTAATAGTTAGCGGGGGGTACAATGAGCAGTTCTTC. Translating gives CASSLIVSGGYNEQFF. Full variable domain (rest looked up from reference TRBV7-3 and TRBJ2-1): GAGVSQTPSNKVTEKGKYVELRCDPISGHTALYWYRQSLGQGPEFLIYFQGTGAADDSGLPNDRFFAVRPEGSVSTLKIQRTERGDSAVYLCASSLIVSGGYNEQFFGPGTRLTVL.

V usage is TRBV6-5 and J usage is TRBJ2-5, with unresolved D. The CDR3 runs to 14 residues. The germline V gene has CDR1 MNHEY and CDR2 SVGAGI. V was shortened by 0 bases and J by 1 base, with 6 bases between the two germline ends. CDR3 protein: CASSYSNPQETQYF. CDR3 nucleotides: TGTGCCAGCAGTTACTCGAACCCCCAAGAGACCCAGTACTTC.

The chain combines TRBV6-5 with TRBJ2-3; 7 bases map to TRBD1. V dropped 5 bases and J dropped 4; count of bases not matched to a gene: 6. The germline V gene has CDR1 MNHEY and CDR2 SVGAGI. The CDR3 spans 14 residues. The CDR3 here is CASSNPQGPDTQYF. The DNA for the CDR3 is TGTGCCAGCAGTAATCCACAGGGGCCAGATACGCAGTATTTT.

This chain uses TRBV6-5 with TRBJ2-7; maybe TRBD1 (7 bases). This CDR3 comprises 14 residues. V lost 5 bases and J 0 bases, leaving 11 bases between the germline ends. The germline gives CDR1 MNHEY, CDR2 SVGAGI. The CDR3 DNA reads as TGTGCCAGCAGTGCAGGGGGAGGCTCCTACGAGCAGTACTTC. Amino acids: CASSAGGGSYEQYF.

The chain is built from TRBV5-4 and TRBJ1-5, with TRBD1 matching 7 bases. The CDR3 has 15 amino acids. With 5 bases clipped from V and 6 bases from J, the junction kept 11 bases outside the gene matches. In germline, CDR1 is SGHNT, CDR2 YYREEE (reference sequence). The DNA of the CDR3 is TGTGCCAGCAGTTCGTCGACAGGGCGTGTTCAGCCCCAGCATTTT. Encoded protein: CASSSSTGRVQPQHF.

The V gene is TRBV4-3, the J gene TRBJ2-5; 7 positions match TRBD1. The tail of the sequence fits TRBJ2-7 better, so the J call may be wrong. This CDR3 has 14 residues. Germline V gene data show CDR1 as LGHNA and CDR2 as YSLEER. For the CDR3, the DNA is TGCGCCAGCAGCCAAGGACAGGGCGCCTACGAGCAGTACTTC. Its protein is CASSQGQGAYEQYF.

This clone is medium-sized within its sample. The V gene is TRBV11-2, the J gene TRBJ2-7, with a tentative D call TRBD2 (5 bases). Per the germline V gene, CDR1 is SGHAT and CDR2 is FQNNGV. The CDR3 covers 12 residues. V lost 3 bases and J 2 bases, leaving 5 bases between the germline ends. The DNA of the CDR3 is TGTGCCAGCAGCTTCGGGACCTACGAGCAGTACTTC. It is translated as CASSFGTYEQYF.

This clone appeared a few times. The chain carries TRBV2 and TRBJ1-4; D is undetermined. The CDR3 has 12 amino acids. V shed 5 bases and J shed 9 bases, with 10 bases lying between them. In germline, CDR1 is SNHLY, CDR2 FYNNEI. The DNA for the CDR3 is TGTGCCAGCAGTCCCGACCGGAAAAAACTGTTTTTT. This sequence encodes CASSPDRKKLFF.

This clone appeared a few times. V gene TRBV28 combines with J gene TRBJ1-1; D remains ambiguous. CDR1 is MDHEN, CDR2 SYDVKM, per germline. The ends were cut back, 3 bases at V and 1 base at J, with 9 bases in the middle. The CDR3 extends over 14 amino acids. This chain's CDR3 is CASSLAGRNTEAFF. Here the CDR3 DNA reads TGTGCCAGCAGTTTGGCCGGCCGGAACACTGAAGCTTTCTTT.

Of note for this clone: One end of the junction is discordant with germline, which a read error may explain. V and J are TRBV7-7 and TRBJ2-2; TRBD2 matches at 11 bases. Germline CDR1 reads SSHAT; CDR2 reads FNYEAQ (reference sequence). The CDR3 extends over 15 amino acids. In DNA, the CDR3 is TGTGCTAGCAGCCTTGGGACTAGCGGCGCCGGGGAGCTGTTTTTT. This translates into CASSLGTSGAGELFF.

The chain joins TRBV15 to TRBJ2-1; a weak D match, TRBD1 (6 bases). The length of the CDR3 is 15 residues. CDR1 and CDR2 from the germline V gene are LNHNV and YYDKDF (reference sequence). Trimming removed 4 bases at V and 4 bases at J, with 14 bases between. The CDR3 coding sequence is TGTGCCACCAGCAAAAGACAGGATGGGTACAATGAGCAGTTCTTC. As protein: CATSKRQDGYNEQFF. Drawing the rest from reference TRBV15 and TRBJ2-1, the complete variable domain is DAMVIQNPRYQVTQFGKPVTLSCSQTLNHNVMYWYQQKSSQAPKLLFHYYDKDFNNEADTPDNFQSRRPNTSFCFLDIRSPGLGDTAMYLCATSKRQDGYNEQFFGPGTRLTVL.

The V gene is TRBV5-6, the J gene TRBJ1-6; TRBD1 matches 11 bases. Trimming removed 5 bases from V and 7 bases from J; junction bases left unmatched: 5. The CDR3 runs 15 residues. CDR1 and CDR2 (germline): SGHDT, YYEEEE. CDR3 DNA sequence: TGTGCCAGCAGTTTTGGGACAGGGGGGAATTCACCCCTCCACTTT. It is translated as CASSFGTGGNSPLHF. Combining the CDR3 with reference TRBV5-6 and TRBJ1-6 gives the whole variable domain DAGVTQSPTHLIKTRGQQVTLRCSPKSGHDTVSWYQQALGQGPQFIFQYYEEEERQRGNFPDRFSGHQFPNYSSELNVNALLLGDSALYLCASSFGTGGNSPLHFGNGTRLTVT.

This chain joins TRBV5-1 and TRBJ2-7; 7 nucleotides match TRBD1. The J segment lost 0 bases and the V segment lost 1 base, leaving 4 bases of the junction unmatched. From germline, CDR1 is SGHRS and CDR2 YFSETQ. This CDR3 has 15 amino acids. The CDR3 DNA reads TGCGCCAGCAGCTTGAGGGACAGTTTCTCCTACGAGCAGTACTTC. It encodes CASSLRDSFSYEQYF.

In this sample, this clone turned up a few times. The chain combines TRBV4-1 with TRBJ1-5; 8 bases fit TRBD1. The germline gives CDR1 MGHRA, CDR2 YSYEKL. The CDR3 loop spans 15 amino acids. Germline trimming cut 4 bases from V and 4 bases from J; bases unmatched to any gene: 6. The CDR3 here is CASSPRTGSNQPQHF. DNA for the CDR3: TGCGCCAGCAGCCCAAGGACAGGGTCAAATCAGCCCCAGCATTTT.

The chain has TRBV7-9 and TRBJ1-2; D call uncertain. Germline values: CDR1 SEHNR, CDR2 FQNEAQ (reference sequence). V was clipped by 1 base and J by 5 bases, with 8 bases between them. The CDR3 extends over 13 amino acids. The CDR3 sequence: CASSLGGGYGYTF. The CDR3 bases are TGTGCCAGCAGCTTAGGGGGTGGATATGGCTACACCTTC.

This chain connects TRBV5-5 to TRBJ2-7, with TRBD1 as a possible D gene (6 bases). Trimming removed 4 bases from V and 6 bases from J, with 11 bases in between. There are 12 residues in the CDR3. Germline loops: CDR1 SGHKS, CDR2 YYEKEE (reference sequence). DNA of the CDR3: TGTGCCAGCAGCCCCGACAGGAGCGAGCAGTACTTC. Amino acid sequence: CASSPDRSEQYF. Full variable domain (remainder filled in from reference TRBV5-5 and TRBJ2-7): DAGVTQSPTHLIKTRGQQVTLRCSPISGHKSVSWYQQVLGQGPQFIFQYYEKEERGRGNFPDRFSARQFPNYSSELNVNALLLGDSALYLCASSPDRSEQYFGPGTRLTVT.

This rearrangement joins TRBV7-9 to TRBJ2-1; D ambiguous. CDR1 is SEHNR and CDR2 is FQNEAQ in the germline V gene (reference sequence). V lost 5 bases and J lost 7, with 18 bases in between. This CDR3 is 15 amino acids long. CDR3: CASSHPTHKENEQFF. In DNA form, the CDR3 reads TGTGCCAGCAGCCATCCGACACACAAGGAGAATGAGCAGTTCTTC.

The chain carries TRBV6-6 and TRBJ1-1; D not certain. The germline gives CDR1 MNHNY, CDR2 SVGAGI (reference sequence). The CDR3 runs 14 residues. With 6 bases removed from V and 3 bases from J, the gap between germline ends came to 14 bases. The CDR3 reads CASSPFLAHTEAFF. The CDR3 nucleotides are TGTGCCAGCAGCCCCTTTCTCGCACACACTGAAGCTTTCTTT.

The V and J genes are TRBV30 and TRBJ2-7; unclear D gene. With 4 bases removed from V and 3 bases from J, the gap between germline ends came to 10 bases. The germline gives CDR1 GTSNPN, CDR2 SVGIG (reference sequence). The CDR3 has 12 amino acids. The CDR3 sequence is CAWKRLRYEQYF. The CDR3 region has the DNA TGTGCCTGGAAGAGGCTCCGCTACGAGCAGTACTTC.

V is TRBV27 and J is TRBJ2-1, with D possibly TRBD1 on 6 matching bases. Germline V gene sequence: CDR1 MNHEY, CDR2 SMNVEV (reference sequence). The CDR3 contains 11 residues. With 8 bases removed from V and 6 bases from J, the gap between germline ends came to 8 bases. CDR3 coding DNA: TGTGCCAGCGGACAGTTCAATGAGCAGTTCTTC. The encoded protein is CASGQFNEQFF.

This chain connects TRBV28 to TRBJ2-1; 7 bases map to TRBD1. The CDR3 covers 14 residues. Trimming cost V 7 bases and J 4 bases; bases outside gene matches: 7. The germline CDR1 and CDR2 sequences are MDHEN and SYDVKM. CDR3 residues: CASTKDRSYNEQFF. For the CDR3, the DNA is TGTGCCAGCACCAAGGACAGGTCTTACAATGAGCAGTTCTTC.

As to this clone: A read error is likely, as this CDR3 ends without the conserved phenylalanine or tryptophan. The DNA is omitted, as the CDR3 cannot be located on it reliably, and the CDR3 follows TCRdb's listing. The chain combines TRBV12-5 with TRBJ1-5. The germline gives CDR1 LGHNT, CDR2 FRNRAP. The CDR3 length equals 10 residues, ends included. The CDR3 here is CASGRDPYLL.

The CDR3 sequence is CASSKGRGTSYEQYF. For the CDR3, the DNA is TGTGCCAGCAGCAAAGGCCGGGGTACCTCCTACGAGCAGTACTTC. The V gene is TRBV6-5, the J gene TRBJ2-7, with a possible D match to TRBD2 (5 bases). The CDR3 is 15 residues long. V was clipped by 6 bases and J by 0 bases, with 15 bases between them. Germline V lookup: CDR1 MNHEY, CDR2 SVGAGI.

The chain uses TRBV4-1 and TRBJ2-3, with 7 bases fitting TRBD1. V was pared by 1 base and J by 0 bases, with 10 bases of the junction left unmatched. Germline lookup yields CDR1 MGHRA and CDR2 YSYEKL. The CDR3 is made up of 18 amino acids. CDR3 DNA: TGCGCCAGCAGCCAAGTGCCTAGGAGACAGGGAAGCACAGATACGCAGTATTTT. Translated, it gives CASSQVPRRQGSTDTQYF.